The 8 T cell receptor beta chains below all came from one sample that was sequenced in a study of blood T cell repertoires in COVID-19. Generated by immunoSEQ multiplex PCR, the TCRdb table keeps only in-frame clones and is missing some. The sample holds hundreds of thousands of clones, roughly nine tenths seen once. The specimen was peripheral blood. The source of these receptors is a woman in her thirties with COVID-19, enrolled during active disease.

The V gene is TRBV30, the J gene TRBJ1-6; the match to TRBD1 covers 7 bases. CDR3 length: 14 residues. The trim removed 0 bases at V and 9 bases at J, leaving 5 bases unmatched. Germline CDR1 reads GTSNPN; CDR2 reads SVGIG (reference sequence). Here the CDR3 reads CAWSVSTGVSPLHF. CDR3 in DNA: TGTGCCTGGAGTGTCTCTACAGGGGTTTCACCCCTCCACTTT.

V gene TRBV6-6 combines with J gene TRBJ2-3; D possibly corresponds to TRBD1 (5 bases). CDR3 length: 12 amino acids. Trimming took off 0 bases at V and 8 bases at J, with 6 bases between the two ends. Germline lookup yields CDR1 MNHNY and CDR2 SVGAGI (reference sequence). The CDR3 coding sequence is TGTGCCAGCAGTTACTCAGGGGTTACGCAGTATTTT. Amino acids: CASSYSGVTQYF.

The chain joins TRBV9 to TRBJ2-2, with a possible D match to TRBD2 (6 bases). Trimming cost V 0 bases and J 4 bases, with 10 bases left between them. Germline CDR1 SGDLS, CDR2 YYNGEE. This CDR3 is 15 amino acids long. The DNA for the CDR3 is TGTGCCAGCAGCGTAGCGGGAGTTATCACCGGGGAGCTGTTTTTT. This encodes CASSVAGVITGELFF.

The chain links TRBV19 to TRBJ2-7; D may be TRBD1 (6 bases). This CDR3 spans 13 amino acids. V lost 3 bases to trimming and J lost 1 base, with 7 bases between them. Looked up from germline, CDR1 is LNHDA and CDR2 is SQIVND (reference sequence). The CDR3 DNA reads TGTGCCAGTAGTATGCAGGGGTCCTACGAGCAGTACTTC. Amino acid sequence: CASSMQGSYEQYF.

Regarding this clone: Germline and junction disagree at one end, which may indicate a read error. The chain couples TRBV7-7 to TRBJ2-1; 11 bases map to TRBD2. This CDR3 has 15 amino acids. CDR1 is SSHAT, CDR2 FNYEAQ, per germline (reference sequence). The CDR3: CASSRLAGTYNEQFF. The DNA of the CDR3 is TGTGCTAGCAGCAGACTAGCGGGAACCTACAATGAGCAGTTCTTC.

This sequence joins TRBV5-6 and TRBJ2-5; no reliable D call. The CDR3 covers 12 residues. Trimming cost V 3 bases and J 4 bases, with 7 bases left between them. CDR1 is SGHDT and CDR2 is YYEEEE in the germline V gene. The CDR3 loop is CASSSYGETQYF. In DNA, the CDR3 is TGTGCCAGCAGCTCCTACGGAGAGACCCAGTACTTC.

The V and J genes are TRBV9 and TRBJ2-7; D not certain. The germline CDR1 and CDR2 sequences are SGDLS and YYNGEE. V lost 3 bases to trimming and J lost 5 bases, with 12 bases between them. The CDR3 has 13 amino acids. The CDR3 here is CASSGPVGHEQYF. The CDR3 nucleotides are TGTGCCAGCAGCGGTCCTGTTGGCCACGAGCAGTACTTC.

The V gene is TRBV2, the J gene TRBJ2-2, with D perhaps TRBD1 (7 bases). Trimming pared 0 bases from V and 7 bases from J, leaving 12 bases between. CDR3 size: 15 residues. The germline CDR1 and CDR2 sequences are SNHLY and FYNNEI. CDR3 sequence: CASSEASGGGGELFF. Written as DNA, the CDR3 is TGTGCCAGCAGTGAAGCCTCAGGGGGAGGCGGGGAGCTGTTTTTT.